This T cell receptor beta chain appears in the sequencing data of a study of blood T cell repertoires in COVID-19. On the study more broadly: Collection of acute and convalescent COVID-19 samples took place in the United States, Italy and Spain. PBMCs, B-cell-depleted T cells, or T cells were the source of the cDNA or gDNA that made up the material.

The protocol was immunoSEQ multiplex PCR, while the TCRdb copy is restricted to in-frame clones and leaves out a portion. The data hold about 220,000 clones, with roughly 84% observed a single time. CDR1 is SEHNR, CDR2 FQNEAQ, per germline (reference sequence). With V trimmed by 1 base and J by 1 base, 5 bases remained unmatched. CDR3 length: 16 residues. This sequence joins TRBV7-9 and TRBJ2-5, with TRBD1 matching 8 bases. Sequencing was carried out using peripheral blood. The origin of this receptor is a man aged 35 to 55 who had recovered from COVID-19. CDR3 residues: CASSLVGQAFQETQYF. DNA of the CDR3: TGTGCCAGCAGCTTAGTGGGACAGGCGTTCCAAGAGACCCAGTACTTC.